The T cell receptor beta chain described here comes from a study of tumor-infiltrating lymphocytes in primary liver carcinoma. On the study more broadly: Ages ranged from 30 to 69, with HCC or mixed HCC-cholangiocarcinoma.

Co-extraction yielded RNA and DNA from around 20-30 mg of unsorted bulk tissue. Making TCR beta cDNA involved around 520 ng total RNA and a constant-region primer. Nested multiplex PCR, run for three rounds with slightly modified ARM-PCR, yielded TCR beta libraries. Researchers ran the first two PCR rounds for 9 to 10 cycles each with TRBV1-TRBV30 forward primers and a C-beta reverse primer. TCRdb fed the multiplex PCR reads into MiXCR, producing one record per CDR3 protein. The profile shows more than 70,000 distinct CDR3 sequences, approximately 72% of them singletons. V lost 5 bases, J lost 6 bases, and 17 bases lay in between. The CDR3 is 14 amino acids. Germline lookup yields CDR1 SGHKS and CDR2 YYEKEE (reference sequence). This clonotype is deemed medium-sized.

Sequenced input: liver tumor tissue from sampling region 1. Regarding subset: tumor region T1, superior pole. The receptor was isolated from a man aged 35-49 years with primary liver carcinoma and hepatitis B virus infection. The chain carries TRBV5-5 and TRBJ1-1, with D perhaps TRBD1 (6 bases). CDR3 bases: TGTGCCAGCAGTCCTACAGGGTCTTCCCCTGAAGCTTTCTTT. It encodes CASSPTGSSPEAFF.